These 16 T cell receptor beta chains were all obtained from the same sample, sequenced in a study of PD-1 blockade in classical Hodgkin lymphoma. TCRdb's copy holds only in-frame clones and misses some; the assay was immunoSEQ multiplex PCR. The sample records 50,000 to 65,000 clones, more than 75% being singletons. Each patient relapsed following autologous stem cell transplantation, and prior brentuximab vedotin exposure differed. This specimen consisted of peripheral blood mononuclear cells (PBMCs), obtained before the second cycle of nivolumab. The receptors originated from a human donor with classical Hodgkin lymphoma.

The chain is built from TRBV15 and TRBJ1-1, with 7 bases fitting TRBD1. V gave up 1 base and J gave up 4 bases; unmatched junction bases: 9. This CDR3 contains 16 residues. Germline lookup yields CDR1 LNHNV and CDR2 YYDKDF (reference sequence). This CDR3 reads CATSRVSGTASTEAFF. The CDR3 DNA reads TGTGCCACCAGCAGAGTCTCAGGGACAGCGAGCACTGAAGCTTTCTTT.

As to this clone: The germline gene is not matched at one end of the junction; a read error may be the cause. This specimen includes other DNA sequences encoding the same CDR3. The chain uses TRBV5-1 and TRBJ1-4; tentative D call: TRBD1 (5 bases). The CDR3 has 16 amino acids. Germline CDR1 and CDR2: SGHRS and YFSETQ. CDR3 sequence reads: CASSLAGSGFNEKLFF. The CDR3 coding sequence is TGCGCTAGCAGCTTGGCCGGGTCAGGGTTTAATGAAAAACTGTTTTTT.

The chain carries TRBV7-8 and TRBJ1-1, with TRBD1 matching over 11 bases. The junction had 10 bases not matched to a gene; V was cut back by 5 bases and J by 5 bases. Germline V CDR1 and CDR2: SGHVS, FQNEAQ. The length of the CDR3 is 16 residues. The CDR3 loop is CASSPGTGGGGTEAFF. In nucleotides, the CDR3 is TGTGCCAGCAGCCCCGGGACAGGGGGTGGGGGAACTGAAGCTTTCTTT.

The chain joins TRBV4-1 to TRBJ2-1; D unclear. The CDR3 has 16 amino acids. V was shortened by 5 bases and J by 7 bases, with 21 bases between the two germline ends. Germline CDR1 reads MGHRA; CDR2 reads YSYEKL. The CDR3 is CASSGPTSRLRNEQFF. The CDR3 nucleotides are TGCGCCAGCAGCGGTCCTACGTCTAGACTTCGGAATGAGCAGTTCTTC.

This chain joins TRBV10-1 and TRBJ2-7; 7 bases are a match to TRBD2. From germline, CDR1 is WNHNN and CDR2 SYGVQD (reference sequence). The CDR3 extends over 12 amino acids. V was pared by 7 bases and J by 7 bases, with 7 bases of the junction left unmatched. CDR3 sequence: CASKIREGEQYF. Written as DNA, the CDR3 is TGCGCCAGCAAAATCAGGGAGGGGGAGCAGTACTTC.

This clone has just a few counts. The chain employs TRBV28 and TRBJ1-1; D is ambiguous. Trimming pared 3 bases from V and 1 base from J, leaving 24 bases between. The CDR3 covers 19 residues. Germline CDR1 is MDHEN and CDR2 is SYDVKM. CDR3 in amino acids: CASSFVFEGLLPKNTEAFF. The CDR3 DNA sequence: TGTGCCAGCAGTTTCGTTTTTGAGGGCTTACTCCCAAAGAACACTGAAGCTTTCTTT.

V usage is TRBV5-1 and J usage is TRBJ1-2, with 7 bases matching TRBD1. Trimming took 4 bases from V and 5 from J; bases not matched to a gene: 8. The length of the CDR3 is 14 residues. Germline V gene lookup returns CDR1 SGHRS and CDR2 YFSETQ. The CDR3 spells CASSPGQTLYGYTF. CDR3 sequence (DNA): TGCGCCAGCAGCCCGGGACAGACCCTTTATGGCTACACCTTC.

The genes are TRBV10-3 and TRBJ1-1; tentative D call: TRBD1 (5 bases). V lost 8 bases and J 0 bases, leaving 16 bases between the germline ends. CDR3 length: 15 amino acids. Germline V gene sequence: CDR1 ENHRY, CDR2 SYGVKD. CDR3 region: CAIQQGLGVNTEAFF. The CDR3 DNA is TGTGCCATCCAGCAGGGTCTGGGGGTGAACACTGAAGCTTTCTTT.

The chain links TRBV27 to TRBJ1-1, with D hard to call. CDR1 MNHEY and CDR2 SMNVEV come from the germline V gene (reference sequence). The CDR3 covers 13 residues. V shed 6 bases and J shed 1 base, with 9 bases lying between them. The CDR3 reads CASRWGGNTEAFF. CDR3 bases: TGTGCCAGCAGGTGGGGAGGGAACACTGAAGCTTTCTTT.

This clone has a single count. The CDR3 DNA is TGTGCCAGCAGCTTCGAGCAGGGGGGAGCTTTCTTT. Encoded protein: CASSFEQGGAFF. The V gene is TRBV7-9, the J gene TRBJ1-1, with 7 bases matching TRBD1. This CDR3 has 12 amino acids. V was clipped by 3 bases and J by 10 bases; unmatched bases: 5. The germline gives CDR1 SEHNR, CDR2 FQNEAQ (reference sequence).

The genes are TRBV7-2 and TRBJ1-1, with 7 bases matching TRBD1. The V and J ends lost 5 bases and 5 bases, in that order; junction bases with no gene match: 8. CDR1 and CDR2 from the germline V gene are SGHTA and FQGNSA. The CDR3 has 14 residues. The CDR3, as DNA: TGTGCCAGCAGCGTAGACAGGGTCACTACTGAAGCTTTCTTT. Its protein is CASSVDRVTTEAFF.

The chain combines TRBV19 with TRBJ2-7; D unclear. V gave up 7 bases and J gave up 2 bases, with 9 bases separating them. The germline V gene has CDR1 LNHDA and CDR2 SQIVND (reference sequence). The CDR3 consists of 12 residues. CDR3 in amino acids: CASISLPYEQYF. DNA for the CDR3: TGTGCCAGTATTAGCCTCCCCTACGAGCAGTACTTC.

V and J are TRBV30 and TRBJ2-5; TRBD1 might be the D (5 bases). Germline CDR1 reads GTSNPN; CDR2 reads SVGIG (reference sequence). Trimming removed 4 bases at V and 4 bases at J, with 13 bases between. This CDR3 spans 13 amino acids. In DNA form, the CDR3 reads TGTGCCTGGACAGGGTATACGAGAGAGACCCAGTACTTC. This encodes CAWTGYTRETQYF.

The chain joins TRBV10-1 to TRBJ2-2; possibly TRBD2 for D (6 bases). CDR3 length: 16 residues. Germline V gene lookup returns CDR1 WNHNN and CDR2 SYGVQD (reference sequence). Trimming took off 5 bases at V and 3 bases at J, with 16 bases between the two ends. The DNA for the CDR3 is TGCGCCAGCAGTCGTGCGGGGCCTTACTACACCGGGGAGCTGTTTTTT. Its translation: CASSRAGPYYTGELFF.

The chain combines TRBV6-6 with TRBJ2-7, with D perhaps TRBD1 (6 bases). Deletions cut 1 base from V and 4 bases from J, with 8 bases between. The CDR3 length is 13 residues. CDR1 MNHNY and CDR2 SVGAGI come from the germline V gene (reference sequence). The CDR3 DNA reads TGTGCCAGCAGTTACTTACAGGGTTACGAGCAGTACTTC. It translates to CASSYLQGYEQYF.

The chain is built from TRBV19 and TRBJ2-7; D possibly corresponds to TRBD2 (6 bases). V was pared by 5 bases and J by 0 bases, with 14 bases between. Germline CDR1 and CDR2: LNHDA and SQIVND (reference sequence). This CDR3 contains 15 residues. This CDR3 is CASSLPGLGSYEQYF. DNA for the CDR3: TGTGCCAGTAGTCTACCGGGACTGGGCTCCTACGAGCAGTACTTC.